The rows below give T cell receptor beta chains drawn from one sample of a study of blood T cells in healthy people across ages. MiXCR, applied by TCRdb to the 5' RACE reads, yields one record per CDR3 protein. This repertoire shows about 1 million distinct CDR3 sequences, 40% to 50% found once; its top ten account for approximately 17%. Sequenced sample: blood. The source is an older woman in good health. The CDR3 runs from the conserved cysteine through the conserved F or W. The D gene is left open where the match is weak. Size is stated for part of the rows, as once, few or many counts, or as a class when the clone is expanded.

v_gene	abundance	d_gene	j_gene	CDR3nt	CDR3aa
TRBV29-1	-	-	TRBJ2-7	TGCAGCGTCCATGACTCAGGTCTCGAGCAGTACTTC	CSVHDSGLEQYF
TRBV29-1	-	TRBD2	TRBJ2-5	TGCAGCGTCGAGCGGGAGGGCCAGGAGACCCAGTACTTC	CSVEREGQETQYF
TRBV13	-	TRBD2	TRBJ2-3	TGTGCCAGTCAAGGCTACAGAGCGGGGAGCGGTGAGGCCCCAGATACGCAGTATTTT	CASQGYRAGSGEAPDTQYF
TRBV7-2	once	-	TRBJ2-7	TGTACCAGCAGTACCGGACTACGTACCTCCTACGAGCAGTACTTC	CTSSTGLRTSYEQYF
TRBV3-1	-	-	TRBJ1-2	TGTGCCAGCAGCTCCGGACAACAAGTTGGGAGCACCTTC	CASSSGQQVGSTF
TRBV9	-	TRBD2	TRBJ2-7	TGTGCCAGCAGCGGCGGCCCGGGGAGGGTATCCTACGAGCAGTACTTC	CASSGGPGRVSYEQYF
TRBV20-1	-	TRBD2	TRBJ2-1	TGCAGTGCTAGAGGACTAGCGGCATCCAATGAGCAGTTCTTC	CSARGLAASNEQFF
TRBV25-1	-	TRBD1	TRBJ1-5	TGTGCCAGCAGTGAGTCCACCGACAGGGGAATTCAGCCCCAGCATTTT	CASSESTDRGIQPQHF
TRBV5-6	-	-	TRBJ2-7	TGTGCCAGCAGCTTCTCGACAGAGACCTACGAGCAGTACTTC	CASSFSTETYEQYF
TRBV28	-	TRBD2	TRBJ2-4	TGTGCCAGCACAGGGAACGGGAGGGCCAAAAACATTCAGTACTTC	CASTGNGRAKNIQYF
TRBV27	-	-	TRBJ2-1	TGTGCCAGCAGCCTTCTGGGGGAGTCGAACAATGAGCAGTTCTTC	CASSLLGESNNEQFF
TRBV20-1	-	TRBD1	TRBJ2-2	TGCAGTGCTAGACCAGGACAGGGTGTCGGGGAGCTGTTTTTT	CSARPGQGVGELFF
TRBV12-3/TRBV12-4	few	-	TRBJ2-2	TGTGCCAGCAGTTCAATCCAGACAGTTACCACCGGGGAGCTGTTTTTT	CASSSIQTVTTGELFF
TRBV28	few	TRBD1	TRBJ1-6	TGTGCCAGCGGACCAGGGGGTACACCCCTCCACTTT	CASGPGGTPLHF
TRBV20-1	-	TRBD2	TRBJ2-1	TGCAGTGGGCCGGGGCGGGAGGGAAATGAGCAGTTCTTC	CSGPGREGNEQFF
TRBV5-5	many	-	TRBJ2-3	TGTGCCAGCAGCTTGGGCTCGGCGACTAGCACAGATACGCAGTATTTT	CASSLGSATSTDTQYF
TRBV24-1	-	-	TRBJ1-5	TGTGCCACCAGTGACTTGGACGGGGTTTGGCCCCAGCATTTT	CATSDLDGVWPQHF
TRBV27	-	-	TRBJ2-4	TGTGCCAGCAGTTTCCGGGTGCCGGGGGCAGGATATGAGCAGTACTTC	CASSFRVPGAGYEQYF
TRBV30	once	-	TRBJ2-3	TGTGCCTGGAGGTCAGGGATCACAGATACGCAGTATTTT	CAWRSGITDTQYF
TRBV12-3/TRBV12-4	-	-	TRBJ1-2	TGTGCCAGCAGTCCCAGAGGGGGGGCTGGGTATGGCTACACCTTC	CASSPRGGAGYGYTF
TRBV7-2	few	TRBD2	TRBJ2-7	TGTGCCAGCAGCGTTGGGAGGGAATACGAGCAGTACTTC	CASSVGREYEQYF
TRBV20-1	few	-	TRBJ2-7	TGCAGTGCCAGTACGCCAATGGGACTGGATATCGAGCAGTACTTC	CSASTPMGLDIEQYF
TRBV7-9	once	-	TRBJ2-7	TGTGCCAGCAGCGGGGATGGGGAGGCCTACGAGCAGTACTTC	CASSGDGEAYEQYF
TRBV6-2/TRBV6-3	-	-	TRBJ1-1	TGTGCCAGCAGTTACTCCCCAGTTGAAGCTTTCTTT	CASSYSPVEAFF
TRBV9	few	-	TRBJ1-4	TGTGCCAGCAGCCCGGAGGGCTCGACTAATGAAAAACTGTTTTTT	CASSPEGSTNEKLFF
TRBV6-1	-	-	TRBJ1-1	TGTGCCAGCAGTGAAGTATGGGGGGGGAACACTGAAGCTTTCTTT	CASSEVWGGNTEAFF
TRBV6-2/TRBV6-3	-	TRBD2	TRBJ2-1	TGTGCCAGCAGTTACTCTCTAAGTAGCGGGATTAGCAATGAGCAGTTCTTC	CASSYSLSSGISNEQFF
TRBV6-6	few	TRBD1	TRBJ2-3	TGTGCCAGCAGTTTGGGACAGGGGGTTTCCACAGATACGCAGTATTTT	CASSLGQGVSTDTQYF
TRBV20-1	-	-	TRBJ2-1	TGCAGTGCTAGAGATTGGGGGGGCGCCCACCACAATGAGCAGTTCTTC	CSARDWGGAHHNEQFF
TRBV9	-	TRBD2	TRBJ2-7	TGTGTCAGCAGCGTAGGTCAGCGGGGATACGAGCAGTACTTC	CVSSVGQRGYEQYF
TRBV6-1	-	TRBD1	TRBJ2-1	TGTGCCAGTAGAAACAGGGGGCGCGTAGAGACCCAGTTCTTC	CASRNRGRVETQFF
TRBV2	-	TRBD1	TRBJ1-6	TGTGCCAGCAGTCGACAGGGGCAGAATTCACCCCTCCACTTT	CASSRQGQNSPLHF